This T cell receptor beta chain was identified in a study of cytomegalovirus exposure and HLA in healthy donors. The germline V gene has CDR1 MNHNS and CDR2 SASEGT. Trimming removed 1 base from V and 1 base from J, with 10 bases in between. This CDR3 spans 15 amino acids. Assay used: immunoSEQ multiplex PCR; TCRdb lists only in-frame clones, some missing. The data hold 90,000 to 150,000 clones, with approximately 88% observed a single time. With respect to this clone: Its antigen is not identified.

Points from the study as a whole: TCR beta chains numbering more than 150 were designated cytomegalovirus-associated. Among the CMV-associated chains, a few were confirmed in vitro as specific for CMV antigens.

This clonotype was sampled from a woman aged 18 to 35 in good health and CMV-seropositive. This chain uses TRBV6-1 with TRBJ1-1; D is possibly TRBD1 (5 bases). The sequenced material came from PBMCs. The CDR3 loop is CASSEGLGENTEAFF. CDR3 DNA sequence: TGTGCCAGCAGTGAAGGTTTAGGGGAGAACACTGAAGCTTTCTTT.